The 24 T cell receptor beta chains in this list originate from one sample, sequenced in a study of T cell clonotyping in hematopoietic cell transplantation. Described time point: recipient sample about 28 days before transplant, after cytoreduction. The repertoire was sequenced with immunoSEQ multiplex PCR; TCRdb's copy has only in-frame clones and lacks some. Of 65,000 to 80,000 clones in the sample, about 96% were seen once. Source: peripheral blood mononuclear cells, taken before stem cell transplant. These receptors originate from a woman aged 45-65 years with acute myeloid leukemia. Some clones in this sample may be carry-over from other donors' samples.

J is TRBJ2-5 and V is TRBV2, with unresolved D. This CDR3 comprises 14 residues. Between the trimmed V and J ends, which lost 0 bases and 2 bases, there was a span of 7 bases. Germline V lookup: CDR1 SNHLY, CDR2 FYNNEI. The chain's CDR3 is CASSEAPGQETQYF. CDR3 in DNA: TGTGCCAGCAGTGAAGCGCCCGGTCAAGAGACCCAGTACTTC.

The V gene is TRBV5-1, the J gene TRBJ2-3, with TRBD1 matching over 7 bases. Germline loops: CDR1 SGHRS, CDR2 YFSETQ. This CDR3 contains 15 residues. The ends lost 2 bases at V and 5 bases at J; junction bases unmatched: 8. CDR3 amino acids: CASSFNPTGEDTQYF. CDR3 DNA sequence: TGCGCCAGCAGCTTTAACCCCACAGGGGAAGATACGCAGTATTTT.

This rearrangement joins TRBV5-4 to TRBJ2-1; D gene ambiguous. V was cut by 1 base and J by 4 bases, with 0 bases left in between. This CDR3 is 11 amino acids long. Germline assignment: CDR1 SGHNT and CDR2 YYREEE (reference sequence). CDR3 sequence (DNA): TGTGCCAGCAGCTTGTACAATGAGCAGTTCTTC. It is translated as CASSLYNEQFF.

This chain connects TRBV6-5 to TRBJ1-1; TRBD1 is a possible D gene (5 bases). Germline CDR1 and CDR2: MNHEY and SVGAGI. This CDR3 spans 12 amino acids. V lost 7 bases and J lost 4, with 10 bases in between. Here the CDR3 DNA reads TGTGCCAGCACTAGGGACGGCACTGAAGCTTTCTTT. This codes for CASTRDGTEAFF.

The V gene is TRBV4-2, the J gene TRBJ1-5, with unresolved D. CDR3 size: 9 residues. Per germline, CDR1 LGHNA and CDR2 YNFKEQ. V dropped 6 bases and J dropped 11 bases, with 5 bases sitting between them. Written as DNA, the CDR3 is TGTGCCAGCAGTGCCTCCCAGCATTTT. Protein product: CASSASQHF.

The chain recombines TRBV11-2 with TRBJ2-1; D not resolved. Germline CDR1 SGHAT, CDR2 FQNNGV. This CDR3 has 15 residues. V was pared by 0 bases and J by 5 bases, with 11 bases between. CDR3 in amino acids: CASSLERRTDNEQFF. Here the CDR3 DNA reads TGTGCCAGCAGCTTAGAACGGAGAACCGACAATGAGCAGTTCTTC.

The rearrangement joins TRBV7-2 to TRBJ2-5; no definite D call. Germline CDR1 SGHTA, CDR2 FQGNSA. The CDR3 is 14 amino acids. The V gene lost 8 bases and the J gene lost 6 bases, with 19 bases spanning the gap. The CDR3 region has the DNA TGTGCCAGCGGCCAACCTAGACGGTCCAAGACCCAGTACTTC. Residues: CASGQPRRSKTQYF.

This chain connects TRBV28 to TRBJ2-7, with D tentatively TRBD1 (5 bases). The V gene lost 4 bases and the J gene lost 0 bases, with 16 bases spanning the gap. Germline V CDR1 and CDR2: MDHEN, SYDVKM. The length of the CDR3 is 16 residues. CDR3 sequence (DNA): TGTGCCAGCAGTTCACCGCCATCACAGGCCTCCTACGAGCAGTACTTC. As protein: CASSSPPSQASYEQYF.

V usage is TRBV9 and J usage is TRBJ2-5, with D perhaps TRBD1 or TRBD2 (5 bases each). V was shortened by 1 base and J by 5 bases, with 15 bases between the two germline ends. The CDR3 contains 15 residues. The germline CDR1 and CDR2 sequences are SGDLS and YYNGEE. CDR3 in DNA: TGTGCCAGCAGCGTATTCGGACATAGCGAGGAGACCCAGTACTTC. Translated, it gives CASSVFGHSEETQYF.

The chain employs TRBV6-1 and TRBJ2-7; the match to TRBD2 covers 15 bases. This CDR3 region has 15 residues. V gave up 8 bases and J gave up 5 bases; unmatched junction bases: 7. Germline CDR1 and CDR2: MNHNS and SASEGT. In DNA, the CDR3 is TGTGCCAGCGGAGGACTAGCGGGAGGGAACCACGAGCAGTACTTC. Its translation: CASGGLAGGNHEQYF.

The rearrangement joins TRBV14 to TRBJ2-5; D is unresolved. The V end was cut by 4 bases, the J end by 2 bases, with 8 bases between. CDR1 SGHDN and CDR2 FVKESK come from the germline V gene. This CDR3 is 13 amino acids long. CDR3 sequence reads: CASSPNLQETQYF. For the CDR3, the DNA is TGTGCCAGCAGCCCCAACCTACAAGAGACCCAGTACTTC.

On this clone itself: At one of its ends the junction is not consistent with the germline gene, which may arise from a read error. This chain joins TRBV6-1 and TRBJ1-1; a weak D match, TRBD1 (5 bases). From germline, CDR1 is MNHNS and CDR2 SASEGT. There are 11 residues in the CDR3. The CDR3: CASSETLGEFF. As DNA, the CDR3 is TGTGCCAGCAGTGAGACCCTGGGGGAATTTTTT.

The chain links TRBV2 to TRBJ2-7; D is perhaps TRBD1 (6 bases). Germline V lookup: CDR1 SNHLY, CDR2 FYNNEI. V lost 10 bases to trimming and J lost 0 bases, with 13 bases between them. This CDR3 contains 13 residues. CDR3 protein: CANRQGSSYEQYF. CDR3 sequence (DNA): TGTGCCAACCGGCAGGGGAGCTCCTACGAGCAGTACTTC.

The chain carries TRBV5-1 and TRBJ2-5; no definite D call. The CDR3 runs 15 residues. V lost 2 bases and J 1 base, leaving 12 bases between the germline ends. Germline V lookup: CDR1 SGHRS, CDR2 YFSETQ. The DNA for the CDR3 is TGCGCCAGCAGCTTCCGGCGGAGTCCCCAAGAGACCCAGTACTTC. Its protein product is CASSFRRSPQETQYF.

This sequence joins TRBV9 and TRBJ2-7; possible D gene TRBD1, 7 bases. There are 16 residues in the CDR3. Germline values: CDR1 SGDLS, CDR2 YYNGEE. Between the trimmed V and J ends, which lost 0 bases and 5 bases, there was a span of 18 bases. DNA of the CDR3: TGTGCCAGCAGCGTAGGAGTCCAGGGGGGAATCGACGAGCAGTACTTC. This gives the protein CASSVGVQGGIDEQYF.

This clone was counted a few times. The V and J genes are TRBV19 and TRBJ1-2; a weak D match, TRBD1 (5 bases). Germline V gene data show CDR1 as LNHDA and CDR2 as SQIVND (reference sequence). V lost 0 bases to trimming and J lost 6 bases, with 8 bases between them. The CDR3 runs 13 residues. The CDR3 loop reads CASSIDRDHGYTF. The DNA of the CDR3 is TGTGCCAGTAGTATAGACAGGGACCATGGCTACACCTTC.

V and J are TRBV29-1 and TRBJ1-4; D gene uncertain. Per germline, CDR1 SQVTM and CDR2 ANQGSEA. This CDR3 has 12 amino acids. The germline V and J ends were trimmed by 4 bases and 8 bases, with 11 bases remaining between them. The CDR3 DNA is TGCAGCGTTGCGGGCAGTGGAGAAAAACTGTTTTTT. Translating it yields CSVAGSGEKLFF.

V and J are TRBV19 and TRBJ1-1; no clear D. The CDR3 consists of 16 residues. Per the germline V gene, CDR1 is LNHDA and CDR2 is SQIVND (reference sequence). V gave up 4 bases and J gave up 4 bases, with 19 bases separating them. The CDR3, as DNA: TGTGCCAGTAGTAACTGGCCCGGGCGGGGAGGCACTGAAGCTTTCTTT. Translation: CASSNWPGRGGTEAFF.

This rearrangement joins TRBV5-4 to TRBJ2-5, with 13 bases identical to TRBD2. This CDR3 region has 17 residues. Germline CDR1 reads SGHNT; CDR2 reads YYREEE (reference sequence). The V gene end was trimmed by 1 base and the J gene end by 5 bases; junction bases not matched to a gene: 8. CDR3 residues: CASSLTRLAGGLETQYF. CDR3 bases: TGTGCCAGCAGCTTGACCAGACTAGCGGGAGGACTTGAGACCCAGTACTTC.

Details on this clone: Its ends do not fully match the called genes, so a read error is possible. V usage is TRBV6-1 and J usage is TRBJ2-7; D not resolved. Germline values: CDR1 MNHNS, CDR2 SASEGT. This CDR3 contains 11 residues. CDR3 DNA sequence: TGTGCCAGCAGTGAAATGGTCTCAGCCAGCTTC. It encodes CASSEMVSASF.

The chain couples TRBV4-1 to TRBJ1-2; unclear D gene. Germline values: CDR1 MGHRA, CDR2 YSYEKL. V gave up 0 bases and J gave up 6 bases, with 8 bases separating them. The length of the CDR3 is 13 residues. The CDR3 here is CASSQDRRDGYTF. The CDR3 DNA reads TGCGCCAGCAGCCAAGATAGACGGGATGGCTACACCTTC.

The genes are TRBV6-1 and TRBJ2-7; possible D gene TRBD2, 6 bases. Germline CDR1 reads MNHNS; CDR2 reads SASEGT. The CDR3 spans 16 residues. With 2 bases removed from V and 2 bases from J, the gap between germline ends came to 16 bases. CDR3 sequence reads: CASSETAGLPAYEQYF. For the CDR3, the DNA is TGTGCCAGCAGTGAAACGGCGGGACTTCCAGCCTACGAGCAGTACTTC.

V is TRBV27 and J is TRBJ1-1, with D possibly TRBD1 on 5 matching bases. Deletions cut 6 bases from V and 4 bases from J, with 15 bases between. This CDR3 contains 14 residues. The germline CDR1 and CDR2 sequences are MNHEY and SMNVEV (reference sequence). This chain's CDR3 is CASRGQLPTTEAFF. The CDR3 DNA follows: TGTGCCAGCAGGGGGCAGCTGCCGACCACTGAAGCTTTCTTT.

This clone was seen a single time. The CDR3 reads CASSQGRRGLTEAFF. The CDR3, as DNA: TGCGCCAGCAGCCAAGGTCGAAGGGGCTTAACTGAAGCTTTCTTT. This chain links TRBV4-1 with TRBJ1-1; D perhaps matches TRBD1 (5 bases). In germline, CDR1 is MGHRA, CDR2 YSYEKL. This CDR3 region has 15 residues. Trimming shortened V by 1 base and J by 5 bases, and 14 bases separated the two germline ends.